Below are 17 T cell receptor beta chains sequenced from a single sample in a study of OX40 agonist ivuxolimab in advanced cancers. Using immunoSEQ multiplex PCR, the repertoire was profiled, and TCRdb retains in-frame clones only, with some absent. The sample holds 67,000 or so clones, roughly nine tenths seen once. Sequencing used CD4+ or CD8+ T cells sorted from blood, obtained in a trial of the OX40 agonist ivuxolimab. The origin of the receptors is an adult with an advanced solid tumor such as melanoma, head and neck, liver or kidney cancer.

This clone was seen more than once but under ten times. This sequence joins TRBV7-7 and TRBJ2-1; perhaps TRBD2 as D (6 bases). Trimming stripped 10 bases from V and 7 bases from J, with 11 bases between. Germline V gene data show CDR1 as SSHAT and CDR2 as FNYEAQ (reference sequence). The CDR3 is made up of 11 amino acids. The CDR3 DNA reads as TGTGCCATCCGGAGGGGTAATGAGCAGTTCTTC. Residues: CAIRRGNEQFF.

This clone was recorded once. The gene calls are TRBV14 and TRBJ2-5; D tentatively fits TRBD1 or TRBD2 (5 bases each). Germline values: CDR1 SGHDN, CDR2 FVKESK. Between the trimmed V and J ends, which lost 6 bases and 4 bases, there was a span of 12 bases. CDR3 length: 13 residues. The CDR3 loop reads CASSQGELETQYF. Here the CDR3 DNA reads TGTGCCAGCAGTCAGGGAGAATTAGAGACCCAGTACTTC.

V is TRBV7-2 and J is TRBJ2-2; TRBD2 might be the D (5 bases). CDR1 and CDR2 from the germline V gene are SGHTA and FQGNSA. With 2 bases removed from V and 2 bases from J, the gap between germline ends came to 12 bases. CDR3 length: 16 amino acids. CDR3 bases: TGTGCCAGCAGCTTACAGACTACGATTAACACCGGGGAGCTGTTTTTT. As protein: CASSLQTTINTGELFF. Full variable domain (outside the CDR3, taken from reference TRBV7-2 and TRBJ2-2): GAGVSQSPSNKVTEKGKDVELRCDPISGHTALYWYRQSLGQGLEFLIYFQGNSAPDKSGLPSDRFSAERTGGSVSTLTIQRTQQEDSAVYLCASSLQTTINTGELFFGEGSRLTVL.

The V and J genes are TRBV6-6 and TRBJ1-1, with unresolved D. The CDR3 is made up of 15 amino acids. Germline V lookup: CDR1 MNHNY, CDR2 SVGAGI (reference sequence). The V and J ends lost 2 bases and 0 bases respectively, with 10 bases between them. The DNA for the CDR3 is TGTGCCAGCAGTTACGCGTGGACGGTGAACACTGAAGCTTTCTTT. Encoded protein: CASSYAWTVNTEAFF.

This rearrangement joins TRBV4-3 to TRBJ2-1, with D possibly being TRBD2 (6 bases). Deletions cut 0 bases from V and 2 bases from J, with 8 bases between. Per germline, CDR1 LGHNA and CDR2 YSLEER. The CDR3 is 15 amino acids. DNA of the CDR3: TGCGCCAGCAGCCAAGATGGGGGGACCTACAATGAGCAGTTCTTC. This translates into CASSQDGGTYNEQFF.

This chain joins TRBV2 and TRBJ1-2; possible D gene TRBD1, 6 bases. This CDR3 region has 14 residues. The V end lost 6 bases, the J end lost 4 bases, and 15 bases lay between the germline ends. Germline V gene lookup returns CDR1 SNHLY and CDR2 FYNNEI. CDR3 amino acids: CASRGGPSLYGYTF. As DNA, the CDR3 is TGTGCCAGCAGGGGGGGGCCTTCCCTCTATGGCTACACCTTC.

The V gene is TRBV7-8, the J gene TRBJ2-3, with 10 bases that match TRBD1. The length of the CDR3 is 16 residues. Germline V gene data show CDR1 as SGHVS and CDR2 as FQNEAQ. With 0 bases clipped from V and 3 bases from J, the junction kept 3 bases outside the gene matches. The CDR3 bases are TGTGCCAGCAGCTTAGCGGGGACAGGGGTTACAGATACGCAGTATTTT. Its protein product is CASSLAGTGVTDTQYF.

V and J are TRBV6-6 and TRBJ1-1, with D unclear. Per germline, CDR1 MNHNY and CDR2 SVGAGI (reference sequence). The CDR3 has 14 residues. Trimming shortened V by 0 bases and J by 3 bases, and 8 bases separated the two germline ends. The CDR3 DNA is TGTGCCAGCAGTTACTCCCCTCAGGACACTGAAGCTTTCTTT. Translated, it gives CASSYSPQDTEAFF.

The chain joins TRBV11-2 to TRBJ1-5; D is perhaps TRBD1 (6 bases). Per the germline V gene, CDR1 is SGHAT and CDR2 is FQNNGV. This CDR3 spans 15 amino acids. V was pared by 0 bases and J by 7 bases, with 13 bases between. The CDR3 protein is CASSLETGLGQPQHF. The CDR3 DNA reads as TGTGCCAGCAGCTTAGAGACAGGCCTTGGGCAGCCCCAGCATTTT.

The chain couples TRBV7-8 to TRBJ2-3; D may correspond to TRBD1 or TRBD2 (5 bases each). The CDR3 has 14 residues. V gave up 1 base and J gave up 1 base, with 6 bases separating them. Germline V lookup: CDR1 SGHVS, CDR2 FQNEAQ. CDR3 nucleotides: TGTGCCAGCAGCTTAGGGGGACGCACAGATACGCAGTATTTT. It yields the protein CASSLGGRTDTQYF.

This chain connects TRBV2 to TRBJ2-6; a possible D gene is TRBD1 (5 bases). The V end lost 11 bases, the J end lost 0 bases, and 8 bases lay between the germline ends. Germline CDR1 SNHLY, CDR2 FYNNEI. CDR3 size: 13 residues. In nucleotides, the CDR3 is TGTGCCTCACAGGTCTCTGGGGCCAACGTCCTGACTTTC. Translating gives CASQVSGANVLTF.

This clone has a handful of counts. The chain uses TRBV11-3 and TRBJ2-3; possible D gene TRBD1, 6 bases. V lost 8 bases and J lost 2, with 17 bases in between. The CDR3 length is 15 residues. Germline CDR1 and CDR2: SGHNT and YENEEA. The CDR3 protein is CASGDTGILTDTQYF. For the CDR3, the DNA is TGTGCCAGCGGGGATACAGGGATCCTCACAGATACGCAGTATTTT. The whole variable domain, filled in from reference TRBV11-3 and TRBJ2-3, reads EAGVVQSPRYKIIEKKQPVAFWCNPISGHNTLYWYLQNLGQGPELLIRYENEEAVDDSQLPKDRFSAERLKGVDSTLKIQPAELGDSAVYLCASGDTGILTDTQYFGPGTRLTVL.

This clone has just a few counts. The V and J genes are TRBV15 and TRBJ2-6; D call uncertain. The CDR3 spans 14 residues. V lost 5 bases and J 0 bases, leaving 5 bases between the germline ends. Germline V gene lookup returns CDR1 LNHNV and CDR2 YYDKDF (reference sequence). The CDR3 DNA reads TGTGCCACCAGCGGCGGCTCTGGGGCCAACGTCCTGACTTTC. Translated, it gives CATSGGSGANVLTF.

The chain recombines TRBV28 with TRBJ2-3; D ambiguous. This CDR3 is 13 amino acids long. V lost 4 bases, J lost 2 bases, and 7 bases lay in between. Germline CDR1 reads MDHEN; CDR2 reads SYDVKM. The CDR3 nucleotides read TGTGCCAGCAGTTCCCATAACACAGATACGCAGTATTTT. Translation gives CASSSHNTDTQYF.

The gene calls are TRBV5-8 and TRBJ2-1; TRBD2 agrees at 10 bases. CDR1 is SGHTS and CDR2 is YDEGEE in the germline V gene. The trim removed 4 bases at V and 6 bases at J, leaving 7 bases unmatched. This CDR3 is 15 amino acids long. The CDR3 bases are TGTGCCAGCAGCCACAGCGGGAGGGGGGGCAATGAGCAGTTCTTC. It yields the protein CASSHSGRGGNEQFF.

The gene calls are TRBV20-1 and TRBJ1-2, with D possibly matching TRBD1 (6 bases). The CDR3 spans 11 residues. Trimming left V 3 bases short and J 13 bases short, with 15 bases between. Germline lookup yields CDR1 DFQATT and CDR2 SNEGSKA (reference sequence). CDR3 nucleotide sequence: TGCAGTGCTAGCTCTGGGGGCATCTTCACCTTC. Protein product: CSASSGGIFTF.

CDR3 in amino acids: CASSLGEANYGYTF. In nucleotides, the CDR3 is TGCGCCAGCAGCCTAGGGGAAGCTAACTATGGCTACACCTTC. This sequence joins TRBV4-1 and TRBJ1-2, with TRBD1 as a possible D gene (5 bases). This CDR3 has 14 residues. The V end was cut by 4 bases, the J end by 0 bases, with 9 bases between. CDR1 MGHRA and CDR2 YSYEKL come from the germline V gene.